These 21 T cell receptor beta chains were sequenced from one sample in a study of early T cells in non-severe SARS-CoV-2 infection. TCRdb ran MiXCR on the 5' RACE reads and lists one entry per CDR3 protein. The data hold tens of thousands of distinct CDR3 sequences, with about 9.3% observed a single time. The source material was whole blood. These receptors were taken from an adult who was a healthcare worker with PCR-confirmed SARS-CoV-2 infection or an uninfected control (not recorded which).

This rearrangement joins TRBV5-1 to TRBJ2-7, with 7 bases lining up with TRBD1. Germline lookup yields CDR1 SGHRS and CDR2 YFSETQ. Trimming took 4 bases from V and 3 from J; bases not matched to a gene: 7. The CDR3 covers 14 residues. CDR3 nucleotides: TGCGCCAGCAGCCCAGGACAGGCTCACTACGAGCAGTACTTC. Protein: CASSPGQAHYEQYF.

The chain links TRBV27 to TRBJ2-1, with a possible D match to TRBD1 (5 bases). Looked up from germline, CDR1 is MNHEY and CDR2 is SMNVEV (reference sequence). The CDR3 spans 13 residues. The V end lost 8 bases, the J end lost 5 bases, and 13 bases lay between the germline ends. CDR3 sequence: CASSLRGNNEQFF. CDR3 coding DNA: TGTGCCAGCTCCCTAAGGGGTAACAATGAGCAGTTCTTC.

This clonotype has a count of ten or more. The rearrangement joins TRBV6-5 to TRBJ2-1; 10 positions match TRBD2. CDR1 MNHEY and CDR2 SVGAGI come from the germline V gene. V lost 6 bases and J lost 4; bases outside the gene matches: 6. This CDR3 has 15 residues. In DNA form, the CDR3 reads TGTGCCAGCAGACCTCCAGCGGGGGGGTACAATGAGCAGTTCTTC. Translating it yields CASRPPAGGYNEQFF.

This clonotype was seen ten or more times. The rearrangement joins TRBV27 to TRBJ2-7; 7 nucleotides agree with TRBD1. This CDR3 is 13 amino acids long. The trim removed 1 base at V and 6 bases at J, leaving 3 bases unmatched. Germline V gene sequence: CDR1 MNHEY, CDR2 SMNVEV (reference sequence). The CDR3 spells CASSLYRGSEQYF. CDR3 nucleotide sequence: TGTGCCAGCAGTTTATACAGGGGCTCCGAGCAGTACTTC.

The chain combines TRBV21-1 with TRBJ2-3; the D call in the table, TRBD1, was not verified against the DNA. TRBV21-1 is given as a pseudogene. The CDR3 runs to 15 residues. This CDR3 is CASSKNRGAGDTQYF. The CDR3 nucleotides are TGTGCCAGCAGCAAAAATCGGGGGGCGGGAGATACGCAGTATTTT.

The V gene is TRBV13, the J gene TRBJ1-1; D gene uncertain. The CDR3 consists of 13 residues. The V gene lost 2 bases and the J gene lost 7 bases, with 11 bases spanning the gap. Germline lookup yields CDR1 PRHDT and CDR2 FYEKMQ (reference sequence). The CDR3 sequence: CASSLWGLGEAFF. The CDR3 nucleotides read TGTGCCAGCAGCTTATGGGGATTGGGTGAAGCTTTCTTT.

The V call is TRBV9, the J call TRBJ2-7, with a weak D call TRBD2 (5 bases). The V gene lost 0 bases and the J gene lost 3 bases, with 19 bases spanning the gap. Germline CDR1 and CDR2: SGDLS and YYNGEE. CDR3 length: 17 residues. The CDR3 protein is CASSVAPEGDTDYEQYF. CDR3 DNA sequence: TGTGCCAGCAGCGTAGCACCCGAGGGAGACACCGACTACGAGCAGTACTTC.

This clonotype was seen more than once but under ten times. The genes are TRBV4-2 and TRBJ2-7; D may be TRBD2 (5 bases). The CDR3 has 15 amino acids. Trimming removed 5 bases at V and 0 bases at J, with 14 bases between. The germline CDR1 and CDR2 sequences are LGHNA and YNFKEQ. The CDR3 bases are TGTGCCAGCAGCTCAGGAAGCGGTAACTCCTACGAGCAGTACTTC. This sequence encodes CASSSGSGNSYEQYF.

This clonotype was picked up many times. The chain couples TRBV30 to TRBJ1-4; D remains ambiguous. CDR3 size: 13 residues. V lost 1 base and J lost 3, with 6 bases in between. Germline V gene lookup returns CDR1 GTSNPN and CDR2 SVGIG (reference sequence). The CDR3 sequence is CAWSAVPNEKLFF. The DNA for the CDR3 is TGTGCCTGGAGTGCCGTCCCTAATGAAAAACTGTTTTTT.

Many counts were recorded for this clonotype. The V gene is TRBV6-5, the J gene TRBJ2-7; no firm D call. Germline CDR1 MNHEY, CDR2 SVGAGI. V was pared by 4 bases and J by 4 bases, with 8 bases between. The length of the CDR3 is 12 residues. The CDR3 coding sequence is TGTGCCAGCAGTTCTGGTAAATACGAGCAGTACTTC. Encoded protein: CASSSGKYEQYF.

This clonotype was seen at least ten times. The chain combines TRBV7-2 with TRBJ1-5; D is ambiguous. Per the germline V gene, CDR1 is SGHTA and CDR2 is FQGNSA. Trimming left V 3 bases short and J 1 base short, with 10 bases between. The CDR3 is 15 residues long. CDR3 sequence (DNA): TGTGCCAGCAGCTTTAGCCGACGGAGCAATCAGCCCCAGCATTTT. Amino acids: CASSFSRRSNQPQHF.

This clonotype was recorded many times. The V gene is TRBV20-1, the J gene TRBJ1-5; 10 bases fit TRBD1. Germline V CDR1 and CDR2: DFQATT, SNEGSKA (reference sequence). The V and J ends lost 1 base and 0 bases, in that order; junction bases with no gene match: 3. This CDR3 contains 16 residues. CDR3 coding DNA: TGCAGTGCTAGAGGGGACAGGGGACCTAGCAATCAGCCCCAGCATTTT. Its protein product is CSARGDRGPSNQPQHF.

Many counts were recorded for this clonotype. The chain combines TRBV20-1 with TRBJ2-1, with 10 bases identical to TRBD2. V lost 6 bases to trimming and J lost 4 bases; unmatched junction nucleotides: 6. Germline V CDR1 and CDR2: DFQATT, SNEGSKA (reference sequence). This CDR3 is 14 amino acids long. The CDR3 sequence: CSARTSGNYNEQFF. In nucleotides, the CDR3 is TGCAGTGCACGCACTAGCGGGAATTACAATGAGCAGTTCTTC.

In this sample, this clonotype turned up many times. The chain recombines TRBV19 with TRBJ2-2; no firm D call. This CDR3 spans 10 amino acids. In germline, CDR1 is LNHDA, CDR2 SQIVND (reference sequence). Trimming stripped 8 bases from V and 9 bases from J, with 7 bases between. CDR3 in DNA: TGTGCCAGTGGGTACCGGGAGCTGTTTTTT. The encoded protein is CASGYRELFF.

This clonotype was counted many times. The chain employs TRBV20-1 and TRBJ1-4, with a tentative D call TRBD1 (6 bases). Looked up from germline, CDR1 is DFQATT and CDR2 is SNEGSKA (reference sequence). The CDR3 has 14 residues. V was shortened by 5 bases and J by 7 bases, with 17 bases between the two germline ends. CDR3 in DNA: TGCAGTGCTCCTCCCCCCGGGGGCTCTGAAAAACTGTTTTTT. It codes for CSAPPPGGSEKLFF.

This clonotype was found many times. DNA of the CDR3: TGTGCCAGCAGTGACCTGAACAGCCACAATCAGCCCCAGCATTTT. It translates to CASSDLNSHNQPQHF. The gene calls are TRBV6-4 and TRBJ1-5; the D is unclear. Between the trimmed V and J ends, which lost 2 bases and 3 bases, there was a span of 11 bases. The length of the CDR3 is 15 residues. Germline V lookup: CDR1 MRHNA, CDR2 SNTAGT.

This clonotype appeared many times. The chain uses TRBV7-2 and TRBJ2-1; 7 nucleotides align to TRBD2. Per germline, CDR1 SGHTA and CDR2 FQGNSA. The CDR3 has 15 residues. V gave up 3 bases and J gave up 8 bases; unmatched junction bases: 10. The CDR3 region is CASSFRGSPTDEQFF. CDR3 coding DNA: TGTGCCAGCAGCTTCCGCGGGAGCCCCACCGATGAGCAGTTCTTC.

CDR3 sequence (DNA): TGTGCCAGTAGTGCCCCTACCTCAGGCTTCAAAAACATTCAGTACTTC. Its translation: CASSAPTSGFKNIQYF. The J gene is TRBJ2-4, the V gene TRBV19; D is ambiguous. V was clipped by 5 bases and J by 3 bases, with 17 bases between them. The CDR3 is 16 residues long. Germline-derived CDR1 and CDR2 are LNHDA and SQIVND (reference sequence).

There are many counts of this clonotype. The rearrangement links TRBV5-1 to TRBJ2-1; D perhaps matches TRBD1 (6 bases). Germline CDR1 is SGHRS and CDR2 is YFSETQ. Trimming took off 2 bases at V and 7 bases at J, with 7 bases between the two ends. The CDR3 is made up of 12 amino acids. The CDR3 loop is CASSFTGNEQFF. The CDR3 DNA reads TGCGCCAGCAGCTTTACAGGGAATGAGCAGTTCTTC. The full variable domain, its missing parts supplied by reference TRBV5-1 and TRBJ2-1, is KAGVTQTPRYLIKTRGQQVTLSCSPISGHRSVSWYQQTPGQGLQFLFEYFSETQRNKGNFPGRFSGRQFSNSRSEMNVSTLELGDSALYLCASSFTGNEQFFGPGTRLTVL.

On this clonotype: It may be a read error: a sequence one base away is much more abundant. The rearrangement links TRBV3-1 to TRBJ2-7; either TRBD1 or TRBD2 may fit D (5 bases each). This CDR3 has 14 residues. Germline V gives CDR1 LGHDT, CDR2 YNNKEL (reference sequence). V lost 1 base and J 2 bases, leaving 9 bases between the germline ends. The CDR3 reads CASSQGDGTYEQYF. The CDR3 coding sequence is TGTGCCAGCAGCCAAGGGGACGGAACCTACGAGCAGTACTTC.

This clonotype occurred many times. This chain uses TRBV7-3 with TRBJ2-4; 10 nucleotides match TRBD1. The CDR3 is made up of 16 amino acids. Per the germline V gene, CDR1 is SGHTA and CDR2 is FQGTGA. The V segment lost 2 bases and the J segment 0 bases; nucleotides outside the gene matches: 1. The CDR3 sequence: CASSLGQGGAKNIQYF. As DNA, the CDR3 is TGTGCCAGCAGCTTAGGACAGGGGGGAGCCAAAAACATTCAGTACTTC.